This T cell receptor beta chain was found in a study of early stage breast cancer tumors. Study as a whole: Of around 15 invasive breast tumors, more than ten were hormone receptor-positive, HER2-negative. General study findings and limits: Chain pairing and CD4, CD8 or FOXP3 expression were not captured. Compared with adjacent normal breast tissue, tumors showed approximately 2.5-fold greater T cell density and higher clonality.

A note on this clone: The antigen is undetermined.

Assay: immunoSEQ multiplex PCR; the TCRdb copy retains only in-frame clones and omits some. The sample has tens of thousands of clones, around 90% seen once; the top ten hold around 5%. Per the germline V gene, CDR1 is SGHVS and CDR2 is FQNEAQ. V was pared by 5 bases and J by 2 bases, with 9 bases of the junction left unmatched. This CDR3 is built from 16 residues. The sequence came from a person aged 70 to 85 with breast cancer. This sequence joins TRBV7-8 and TRBJ2-7, with TRBD2 matching 10 bases. Sample: blood. CDR3 residues: CASSPTGLAATYEQYF. CDR3 coding DNA: TGTGCCAGCAGCCCGACCGGACTAGCGGCCACCTACGAGCAGTACTTC. Supplemented by reference TRBV7-8 and TRBJ2-7, the full variable domain reads GAGVSQSPRYKVAKRGQDVALRCDPISGHVSLFWYQQALGQGPEFLTYFQNEAQLDKSGLPSDRFFAERPEGSVSTLKIQRTQQEDSAVYLCASSPTGLAATYEQYFGPGTRLTVT.